Below are 2 T cell receptor beta chains sequenced from a single sample in a study of T cells in localized non-small cell lung cancer. Repertoires were generated with immunoSEQ multiplex PCR, while TCRdb's copy carries only in-frame clones and drops some. The table records some 30,000 clones, approximately 84% of them present only once. The starting material was peripheral blood, obtained before any cancer treatment. The receptors stem from a male donor aged 60 or older with stage III lung adenocarcinoma.

CDR3 residues: CASTTFGRAGNQPQHF. CDR3 coding DNA: TGTGCCAGCACTACATTTGGGCGGGCAGGGAATCAGCCCCAGCATTTT. The chain combines TRBV21-1 with TRBJ1-5. TRBV21-1 is shown as a pseudogene. The CDR3 spans 16 residues.

This chain uses TRBV6-5 with TRBJ1-3; D unclear. V was pared by 0 bases and J by 4 bases, with 4 bases between. Looked up from germline, CDR1 is MNHEY and CDR2 is SVGAGI. The CDR3 loop spans 13 amino acids. CDR3 sequence: CASSYSSGNTIYF. CDR3 DNA: TGTGCCAGCAGTTACTCGAGCGGAAACACCATATATTTT.